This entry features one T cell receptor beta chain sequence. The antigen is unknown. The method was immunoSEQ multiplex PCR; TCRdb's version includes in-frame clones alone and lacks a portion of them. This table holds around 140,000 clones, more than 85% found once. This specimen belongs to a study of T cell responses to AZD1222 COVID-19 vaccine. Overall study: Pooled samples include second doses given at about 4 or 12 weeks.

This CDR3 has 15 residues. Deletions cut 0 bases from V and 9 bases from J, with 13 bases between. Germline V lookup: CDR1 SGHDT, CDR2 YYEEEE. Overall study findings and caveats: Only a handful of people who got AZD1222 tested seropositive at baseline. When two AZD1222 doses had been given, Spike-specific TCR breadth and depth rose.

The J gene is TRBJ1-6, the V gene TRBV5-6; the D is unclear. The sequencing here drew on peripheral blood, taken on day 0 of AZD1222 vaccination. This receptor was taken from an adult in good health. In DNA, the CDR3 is TGTGCCAGCAGCTTGGGCGCGGGTCTTGGTTCACCCCTCCACTTT. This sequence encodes CASSLGAGLGSPLHF.